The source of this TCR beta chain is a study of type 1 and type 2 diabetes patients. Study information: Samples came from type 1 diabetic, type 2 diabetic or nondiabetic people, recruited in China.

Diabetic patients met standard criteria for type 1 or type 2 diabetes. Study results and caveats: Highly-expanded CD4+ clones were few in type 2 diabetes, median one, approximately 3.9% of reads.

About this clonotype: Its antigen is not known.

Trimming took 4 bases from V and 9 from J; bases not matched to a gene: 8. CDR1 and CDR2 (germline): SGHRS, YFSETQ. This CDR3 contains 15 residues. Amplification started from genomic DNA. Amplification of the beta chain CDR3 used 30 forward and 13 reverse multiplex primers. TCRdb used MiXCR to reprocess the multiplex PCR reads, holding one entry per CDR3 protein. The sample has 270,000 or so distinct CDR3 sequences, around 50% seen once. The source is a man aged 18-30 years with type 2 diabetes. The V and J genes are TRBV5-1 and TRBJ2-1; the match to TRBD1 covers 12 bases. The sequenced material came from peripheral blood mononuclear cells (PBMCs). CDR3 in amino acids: CASSLAGTGGAEQFF. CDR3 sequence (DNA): TGCGCCAGCAGCCTGGCCGGGACAGGGGGCGCTGAGCAGTTCTTC.